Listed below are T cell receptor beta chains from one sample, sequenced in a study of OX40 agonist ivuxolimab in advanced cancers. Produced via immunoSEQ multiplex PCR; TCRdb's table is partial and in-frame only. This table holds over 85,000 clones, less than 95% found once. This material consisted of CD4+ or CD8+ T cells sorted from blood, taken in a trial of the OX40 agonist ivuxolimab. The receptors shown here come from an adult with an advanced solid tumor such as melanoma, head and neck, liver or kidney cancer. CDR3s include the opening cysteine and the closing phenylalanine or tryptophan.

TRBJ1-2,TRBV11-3,CASSLEQNYGYTF
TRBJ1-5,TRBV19,CASSISDRRGQPQHF
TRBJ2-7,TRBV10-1,CASSELRTSGSWKYF
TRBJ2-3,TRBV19,CASSITGAIDTQYF
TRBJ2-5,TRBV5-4,CASSTGGTGEETQYF
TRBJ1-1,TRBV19,CASSIAGFRFF
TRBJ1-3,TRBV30,CAWRPTAVTSIYF
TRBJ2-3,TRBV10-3,CAISENPGGTDTQYF
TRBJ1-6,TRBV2,CASSEGTENSPLHF
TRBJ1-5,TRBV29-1,CSVGTANQPQHF
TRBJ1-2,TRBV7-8,CASSLLGSTNYGYTF
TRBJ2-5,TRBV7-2,CASIKGRAGTQETQYF
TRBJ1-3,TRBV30,CAWRDRVYGNTIYF
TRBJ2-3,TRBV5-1,CASSLGTSGRSGDTQYF
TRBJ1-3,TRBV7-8,CASSQDNSGNTIYF
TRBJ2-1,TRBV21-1,CASSKGIEGQGNNEQFF
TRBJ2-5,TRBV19,CASAGPGGQETQYF
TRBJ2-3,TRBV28,CASSLAGGTDTQYF
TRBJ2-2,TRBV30,CAWSYNTGELFF
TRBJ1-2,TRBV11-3,CASSPEGTGNYGYTF
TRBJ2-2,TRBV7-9,CASSTQHSGRRNTGELFF
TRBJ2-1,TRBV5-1,CASSFPGQGNEQFF
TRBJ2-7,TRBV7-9,CASSPTSSYEQYF
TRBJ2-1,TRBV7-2,CASSLVLAGGGEQFF
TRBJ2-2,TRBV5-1,CASSLGGTANTGELFF
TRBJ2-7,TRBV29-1,CSVELEGPEQYF
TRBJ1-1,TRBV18,CASSPRQGETEAFF
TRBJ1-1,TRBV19,CASSIRGGLPQGAFF